These 20 T cell receptor beta chains were all obtained from the same sample, sequenced in a study of T-cell reconstitution after alpha-beta-depleted transplantation in children. A TCRbeta library incorporating unique molecular identifiers was prepared. TCRdb re-derived calls from the PCR reads in MiXCR, one entry per CDR3 protein. The table has about 980,000 distinct CDR3 sequences, about 30% seen once; the top ten hold roughly 27%. The sequences come from PBMCs, mostly from graft donor cells, collected 360 days after TCRalphabeta/CD19-depleted stem cell transplant. The receptors were gathered from a boy in the first two years of life who had a stem cell transplant for SCID, so the T cells may come from the graft donor.

This rearrangement joins TRBV12-3 or TRBV12-4 to TRBJ2-1; TRBD1 agrees at 8 bases. This CDR3 contains 16 residues. The J segment lost 4 bases and the V segment lost 5 bases, leaving 10 bases of the junction unmatched. The DNA for the CDR3 is TGTGCCAGCAGTCCCTGGGCCAGGGGGCGTTACAATGAGCAGTTCTTC. Amino acid sequence: CASSPWARGRYNEQFF.

The rearrangement joins TRBV5-1 to TRBJ1-4, with D hard to call. The CDR3 consists of 15 residues. Germline loops: CDR1 SGHRS, CDR2 YFSETQ. Between the trimmed V and J ends, which lost 2 bases and 8 bases, there was a span of 16 bases. The CDR3 reads CASSLGPRLEEKLFF. The DNA of the CDR3 is TGCGCCAGCAGCTTAGGGCCCCGATTAGAGGAAAAACTGTTTTTT. Full variable domain (outside the CDR3, taken from reference TRBV5-1 and TRBJ1-4): KAGVTQTPRYLIKTRGQQVTLSCSPISGHRSVSWYQQTPGQGLQFLFEYFSETQRNKGNFPGRFSGRQFSNSRSEMNVSTLELGDSALYLCASSLGPRLEEKLFFGSGTQLSVL.

J is TRBJ2-7 and V is TRBV6-9; 9 nucleotides align to TRBD1. Germline trimming cut 7 bases from V and 5 bases from J; bases unmatched to any gene: 12. The germline V gene encodes CDR1 MNHGY and CDR2 SVAAGI. CDR3 length: 15 amino acids. CDR3 nucleotide sequence: TGTGCCAGCACCCAGGACAGGGGAGAGAGGAACGAGCAGTACTTC. This gives the protein CASTQDRGERNEQYF.

The J gene is TRBJ2-7, the V gene TRBV15; no definite D call. The germline gives CDR1 LNHNV, CDR2 YYDKDF (reference sequence). Trimming took off 1 base at V and 0 bases at J, with 10 bases between the two ends. The CDR3 spans 15 residues. Here the CDR3 DNA reads TGTGCCACCAGCAGAGCGATCGGTTCCTCCTACGAGCAGTACTTC. It yields the protein CATSRAIGSSYEQYF.

The CDR3 DNA reads TGTGCCAGCAGTTTAGCCGAGGGTTTGGGCCCAGCTTTCTTT. Encoded protein: CASSLAEGLGPAFF. The chain employs TRBV12-3 or TRBV12-4 and TRBJ1-1; D gene unclear. The V end lost 0 bases, the J end lost 10 bases, and 15 bases lay between the germline ends. The length of the CDR3 is 14 residues.

Concerning this clonotype: A much larger clone sits a single nucleotide away, making a read error possible. The chain is built from TRBV12-3 or TRBV12-4 and TRBJ2-2; tentatively, D is TRBD1 (5 bases). Trimming pared 6 bases from V and 1 base from J, leaving 9 bases between. This CDR3 is built from 14 residues. CDR3 sequence (DNA): TGTGCCAGCAGACTCGGACAGAACACCGGGGAGCTGTTTTTT. This sequence encodes CASRLGQNTGELFF.

The sample holds a few counts of this clonotype. The CDR3 nucleotides read TGCAGTGCTAAGCACACAGGGGGATATGGCTACACCTTC. It is translated as CSAKHTGGYGYTF. This chain connects TRBV20-1 to TRBJ1-2; 8 bases map to TRBD1. V trimming: 4 bases; J trimming: 5 bases; junction bases outside the gene matches: 6. This CDR3 spans 13 amino acids. Germline CDR1 reads DFQATT; CDR2 reads SNEGSKA (reference sequence).

The rearrangement links TRBV12-3 or TRBV12-4 to TRBJ2-3; D is perhaps TRBD1 or TRBD2 (7 bases each). This CDR3 contains 16 residues. V gave up 5 bases and J gave up 4 bases, with 19 bases separating them. The CDR3 nucleotides are TGTGCCAGCAGTCCGCACTGGGAGGGGGCCGCAGATACGCAGTATTTT. Translated: CASSPHWEGAADTQYF.

The chain has TRBV2 and TRBJ2-2, with D unclear. This CDR3 has 13 amino acids. CDR1 SNHLY and CDR2 FYNNEI come from the germline V gene. The ends were cut back, 8 bases at V and 3 bases at J, with 10 bases in the middle. CDR3 bases: TGTGCCAGCCTGAAGGGATACACCGGGGAGCTGTTTTTT. Translated, it gives CASLKGYTGELFF. Together with reference TRBV2 and TRBJ2-2, the CDR3 gives the full variable domain: EPEVTQTPSHQVTQMGQEVILRCVPISNHLYFYWYRQILGQKVEFLVSFYNNEISEKSEIFDDQFSVERPDGSNFTLKIRSTKLEDSAMYFCASLKGYTGELFFGEGSRLTVL.

This clonotype was counted between two and nine times. V and J are TRBV20-1 and TRBJ1-2; TRBD1 might be the D (6 bases). V dropped 5 bases and J dropped 4 bases, with 14 bases sitting between them. CDR3 size: 13 residues. CDR1 DFQATT and CDR2 SNEGSKA come from the germline V gene (reference sequence). Here the CDR3 reads CSAQTGAGYGYTF. The CDR3 region has the DNA TGCAGTGCTCAGACAGGTGCGGGCTATGGCTACACCTTC.

This clonotype was found once. This sequence joins TRBV7-6 and TRBJ2-2, with D possibly being TRBD1 (5 bases). This CDR3 has 17 residues. Germline V gene lookup returns CDR1 SGHVS and CDR2 FNYEAQ. V shed 5 bases and J shed 2 bases, with 18 bases lying between them. This chain's CDR3 is CASSIRLGQGNTGELFF. CDR3 DNA: TGTGCCAGCAGCATCCGCTTGGGGCAGGGTAACACCGGGGAGCTGTTTTTT. The entire variable domain, with the rest obtained from reference TRBV7-6 and TRBJ2-2, is as follows: GAGVSQSPRYKVTKRGQDVALRCDPISGHVSLYWYRQALGQGPEFLTYFNYEAQQDKSGLPNDRFSAERPEGSISTLTIQRTEQRDSAMYRCASSIRLGQGNTGELFFGEGSRLTVL.

The sample holds a few counts of this clonotype. This chain connects TRBV11-2 to TRBJ1-1; D uncertain. The ends were cut back, 5 bases at V and 2 bases at J, with 9 bases in the middle. This CDR3 comprises 13 residues. In germline, CDR1 is SGHAT, CDR2 FQNNGV. DNA for the CDR3: TGTGCCAGCAGCCATACCACCAACACTGAAGCTTTCTTT. This translates into CASSHTTNTEAFF. The full variable domain, with the rest looked up from reference TRBV11-2 and TRBJ1-1, is EAGVAQSPRYKIIEKRQSVAFWCNPISGHATLYWYQQILGQGPKLLIQFQNNGVVDDSQLPKDRFSAERLKGVDSTLKIQPAKLEDSAVYLCASSHTTNTEAFFGQGTRLTVV.

This clonotype turned up a few times. V gene TRBV5-6 combines with J gene TRBJ2-2, with unresolved D. The V end lost 2 bases, the J end lost 1 base, and 3 bases lay between the germline ends. The V gene's germline CDR1 is SGHDT and CDR2 YYEEEE. This CDR3 spans 13 amino acids. The CDR3, as DNA: TGTGCCAGCAGCTTTTGGAACACCGGGGAGCTGTTTTTT. This sequence encodes CASSFWNTGELFF.

The V and J genes are TRBV6-1 and TRBJ2-1; 11 bases match TRBD1. In germline, CDR1 is MNHNS, CDR2 SASEGT. With V trimmed by 6 bases and J by 7 bases, 5 bases remained unmatched. The CDR3 runs 14 residues. The CDR3 sequence: CASSGTGGRNEQFF. CDR3 bases: TGTGCCAGCAGCGGGACAGGGGGACGAAATGAGCAGTTCTTC.

This clonotype was seen a handful of times. The rearrangement uses TRBV28 and TRBJ1-2; a possible D gene is TRBD1 (6 bases). The CDR3 consists of 14 residues. Between the trimmed V and J ends, which lost 6 bases and 0 bases, there was a span of 11 bases. Germline V gives CDR1 MDHEN, CDR2 SYDVKM. The CDR3 loop reads CASRQGWANYGYTF. The CDR3 DNA reads TGTGCCAGCAGACAGGGATGGGCTAACTATGGCTACACCTTC.

The CDR3 nucleotides read TGTGCCAGCAGCCCCTATCGACTGGAAGAGACCCAGTACTTC. It is translated as CASSPYRLEETQYF. V gene TRBV3-1 combines with J gene TRBJ2-5, with D unclear. The V end was cut by 4 bases, the J end by 3 bases, with 12 bases between. The CDR3 totals 14 residues. CDR1 is LGHDT, CDR2 YNNKEL, per germline (reference sequence).

The V gene is TRBV12-3 or TRBV12-4, the J gene TRBJ2-7; the D gene is possibly TRBD1 (6 bases). V lost 3 bases to trimming and J lost 2 bases, with 11 bases between them. The CDR3 runs 14 residues. For the CDR3, the DNA is TGTGCCAGCAGTTTTTACGGGACAACCTACGAGCAGTACTTC. Translating it yields CASSFYGTTYEQYF.

This chain connects TRBV7-9 to TRBJ1-5; unclear D gene. Per the germline V gene, CDR1 is SEHNR and CDR2 is FQNEAQ (reference sequence). Trimming removed 4 bases from V and 9 bases from J, with 16 bases in between. This CDR3 is 14 amino acids long. The CDR3 is CASSSDGLGRPQHF. DNA for the CDR3: TGTGCCAGCAGCTCCGACGGGCTCGGTCGGCCCCAGCATTTT.

The chain has TRBV5-1 and TRBJ2-1; the match to TRBD1 covers 9 bases. The CDR3 spans 15 residues. Germline V gene lookup returns CDR1 SGHRS and CDR2 YFSETQ. V shed 0 bases, J shed 8 bases, and the junction held 6 bases outside the gene matches. The CDR3 protein is CASSLVGQGWYEQFF. CDR3 DNA sequence: TGCGCCAGCAGCTTGGTGGGACAGGGATGGTATGAGCAGTTCTTC.

This clonotype was detected only a few times. This rearrangement joins TRBV5-1 to TRBJ1-1; 9 bases agree with TRBD1. The CDR3 has 15 residues. Germline values: CDR1 SGHRS, CDR2 YFSETQ. V lost 5 bases, J lost 0 bases, and 5 bases stayed unmatched. The chain's CDR3 is CASRGQGILNTEAFF. CDR3 sequence (DNA): TGCGCCAGCAGGGGACAGGGCATACTGAACACTGAAGCTTTCTTT.